This T cell receptor beta chain originates from a study of T cell responses to AZD1222 COVID-19 vaccine. This clone appeared a single time. Its specificity is not known. Looked up from germline, CDR1 is ENHRY and CDR2 is SYGVKD. This CDR3 region has 14 residues. V dropped 2 bases and J dropped 1 base, with 8 bases sitting between them. The data were produced by immunoSEQ multiplex PCR, yet TCRdb's version contains in-frame clones alone and is incomplete. This table has almost 70,000 clones, roughly 80% appearing once. Points from the study as a whole: Increased Spike-specific TCR breadth and depth were observed after two AZD1222 doses. Spike-wide coverage was observed for vaccine-associated CD4 TCRs, with dominant responses at 160-218 and 743-854.

J is TRBJ1-2 and V is TRBV10-3, with D possibly matching TRBD1 (5 bases). This sequence originates from an adult who received the AZD1222 COVID-19 vaccine. The source material was peripheral blood, sampled 28 days after the second AZD1222 dose. CDR3 sequence (DNA): TGTGCCATCAGTGAGGGGACCGTTAACTATGGCTACACCTTC. Its translation is CAISEGTVNYGYTF.